Given below is one T cell receptor (beta chain) in context. This sample is drawn from a study of blood T cell repertoires in COVID-19. This CDR3 has 13 residues. V was clipped by 2 bases and J by 15 bases, with 17 bases between them. Germline-derived CDR1 and CDR2 are MNHEY and SMNVEV (reference sequence). Assay: immunoSEQ multiplex PCR; the TCRdb copy retains only in-frame clones and omits some. The table has around 110,000 clones, about nine tenths seen once. J is TRBJ2-1 and V is TRBV27; possibly TRBD2 for D (5 bases). The sequence was obtained from a human donor with active COVID-19. The donor label of this sample is uncertain. Sequences were obtained from peripheral blood. The CDR3 DNA reads as TGTGCCAGCAGTTTAGGCGGGTCCCGGGATCCGTTCTTC. This encodes CASSLGGSRDPFF.